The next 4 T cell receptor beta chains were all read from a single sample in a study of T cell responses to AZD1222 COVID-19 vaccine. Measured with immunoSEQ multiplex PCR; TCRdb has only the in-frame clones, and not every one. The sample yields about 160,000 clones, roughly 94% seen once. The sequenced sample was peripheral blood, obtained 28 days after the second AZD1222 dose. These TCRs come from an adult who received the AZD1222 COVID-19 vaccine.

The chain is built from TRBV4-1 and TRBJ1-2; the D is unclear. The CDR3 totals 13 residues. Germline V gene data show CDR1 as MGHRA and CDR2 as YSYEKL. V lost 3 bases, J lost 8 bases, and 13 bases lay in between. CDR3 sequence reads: CASSHPQARGYTF. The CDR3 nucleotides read TGCGCCAGCAGCCATCCTCAGGCTCGAGGCTACACCTTC.

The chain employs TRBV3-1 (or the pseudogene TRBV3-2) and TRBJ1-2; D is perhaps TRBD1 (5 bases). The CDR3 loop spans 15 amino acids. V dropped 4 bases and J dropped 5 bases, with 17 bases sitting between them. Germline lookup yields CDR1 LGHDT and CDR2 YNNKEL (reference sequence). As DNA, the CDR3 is TGTGCCAGCAGCCTTACCAGGGTGAAAGGGTATGGCTACACCTTC. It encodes CASSLTRVKGYGYTF.

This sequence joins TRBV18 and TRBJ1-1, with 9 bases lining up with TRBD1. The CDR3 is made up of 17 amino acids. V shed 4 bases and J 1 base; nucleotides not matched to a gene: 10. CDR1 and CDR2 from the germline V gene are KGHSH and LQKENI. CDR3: CASSRSMTGGPNTEAFF. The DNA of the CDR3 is TGTGCCAGCTCACGCTCCATGACAGGGGGGCCGAACACTGAAGCTTTCTTT.

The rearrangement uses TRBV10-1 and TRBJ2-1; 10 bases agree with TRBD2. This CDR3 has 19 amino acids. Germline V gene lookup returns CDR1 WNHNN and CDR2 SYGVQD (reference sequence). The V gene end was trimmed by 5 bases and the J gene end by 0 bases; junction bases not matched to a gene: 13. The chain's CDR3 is CASSFLLAGEESSYNEQFF. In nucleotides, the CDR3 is TGCGCCAGCAGTTTCCTCCTAGCGGGGGAGGAGAGCTCCTACAATGAGCAGTTCTTC.